Listed below are T cell receptor beta chains from one sample, sequenced in a study of blood T cell repertoires in COVID-19. Assay: immunoSEQ multiplex PCR; the TCRdb copy retains only in-frame clones and omits some. The sample includes 200,000 or so clones, around 82% of them seen just once. The material sequenced was PBMCs or T cells enriched from blood (not recorded which). The receptors were sampled from a man in his forties or fifties who had recovered from COVID-19. Each CDR3 is given with its conserved first and last residue. A D gene is named only where the DNA matches it firmly. The size entry is marked missing in some rows and otherwise reads once, few, many or a size class.

d_call j_call clone_size v_call cdr3_nt cdr3_aa
TRBD2 TRBJ2-1 - TRBV6-4 TGTGCCAGCAGACCCGACGGGGCTAGCGGGAGTTCCTACAATGAGCAGTTCTTC CASRPDGASGSSYNEQFF
- TRBJ1-2 - TRBV6-5 TGTGCCAGCAGTCGAGGGGGGGGCGCGTACTATGGCTACACCTTC CASSRGGGAYYGYTF
- TRBJ1-1 few TRBV6-5 TGTGCCAGCAGTTTACATTTGTCAGGGTTGATCACTGAAGCTTTCTTT CASSLHLSGLITEAFF
- TRBJ1-2 - TRBV29-1 TGCAGCGTTGAGGGCAGCCGGGAGGGTGGCTACACCTTC CSVEGSREGGYTF
- TRBJ2-7 - TRBV5-4 TGTGCCAGCAGCTCAGGGTCCATGGAGCAGTACTTC CASSSGSMEQYF
- TRBJ1-1 - TRBV6-5 TGTGCCAGCAGTTACAGGTTGGGGAGGAGGAACACTGAAGCTTTCTTT CASSYRLGRRNTEAFF
TRBD1 TRBJ1-1 - TRBV5-1 TGCGCCAGCAGCTTGGAGACAGGGGGCTACACTGAAGCTTTCTTT CASSLETGGYTEAFF
- TRBJ1-1 - TRBV28 TGTGCCAGCAGTGTTCGGAACACTGAAGCTTTCTTT CASSVRNTEAFF
- TRBJ2-5 - TRBV24-1 TGTGCCACCAGTGATCCTGCGGGGGCCAGGGAGACCCAGTACTTC CATSDPAGARETQYF
TRBD2 TRBJ2-3 - TRBV2 TGTGCCAGCAGGAAGCCCTGGACTAGCGGGGGGCTAACAGATACGCAGTATTTT CASRKPWTSGGLTDTQYF
- TRBJ1-1 - TRBV6-5 TGTGCCAGCAGTTACTCCGTTGCAGGGAACACTGAAGCTTTCTTT CASSYSVAGNTEAFF
TRBD1 TRBJ1-6 - TRBV28 TGTGCCAGCAGTTGGGACAGCGGCAGGACCCTCCACTTT CASSWDSGRTLHF
- TRBJ1-4 - TRBV2 TGTGCCAGCAGCCCTACACAGGGCGCAGGTGAAAAACTGTTTTTT CASSPTQGAGEKLFF
TRBD1 TRBJ1-5 - TRBV2 TGTGCCAGCAGTGAACGGCGACAGGGCCGCAATCAGCCCCAGCATTTT CASSERRQGRNQPQHF
TRBD2 TRBJ2-1 once TRBV11-1 TGTGCCAGCAGCTTTCTAGCGGGGGGGTATGAGCAGTTCTTC CASSFLAGGYEQFF
- TRBJ1-1 - TRBV4-1 TGCGCCAGCAGCCAAGTTTTTGCCAGGGTGGCCACTGAAGCTTTCTTT CASSQVFARVATEAFF
TRBD1 TRBJ1-4 - TRBV19 TGTGCCAGCGTTACAGGGGGCGAGGCAACTAATGAAAAACTGTTTTTT CASVTGGEATNEKLFF
TRBD1 TRBJ1-6 - TRBV19 TGTGCCAGTAGGGGGACAGCTAGTCCCACCCTCCACTTT CASRGTASPTLHF
- TRBJ2-3 - TRBV12-3/TRBV12-4 TGTGCCAGCAGTTTATCCGGTACAGATACGCAGTATTTT CASSLSGTDTQYF
TRBD1 TRBJ1-1 once TRBV28 TGTGCCAGCAGTTTCCCCGGGACAGGGGTTGACACTGAAGCTTTCTTT CASSFPGTGVDTEAFF
TRBD1 TRBJ2-7 - TRBV3-1/TRBV3-2 TGTGCCAGCAGCCAAGGTACCGACAGGGCCGAGCAGTACTTC CASSQGTDRAEQYF
TRBD1 TRBJ2-7 - TRBV5-1 TGCGCCAGCAGCTCACAGGGGGCTGACTACGAGCAGTACTTC CASSSQGADYEQYF
- TRBJ1-2 - TRBV20-1 TGCAGTGTTCAGGGTTTCGATTTC CSVQGFDF
- TRBJ1-2 - TRBV5-6 TGTGCCAGCAGCTTGGGAACAGGCCTCTCTGGCTACACCTTC CASSLGTGLSGYTF
- TRBJ1-6 - TRBV28 TGTGCCAGCAGTTTTTGGTTCTCGGTATATAATTCACCCCTCCACTTT CASSFWFSVYNSPLHF
- TRBJ2-3 - TRBV5-1 TGCGCCAGCAGCCCAGCGGTCACTCACACAGATACGCAGTATTTT CASSPAVTHTDTQYF
TRBD1 TRBJ1-2 - TRBV10-2 TGCGCCAGCGGCACCACAGGGGGCTGGGGCTATGGCTACACCTTC CASGTTGGWGYGYTF
- TRBJ2-3 few TRBV6-6 TGTGCCAGCACCACAGTAGATACGCAGTATTTT CASTTVDTQYF
- TRBJ1-1 - TRBV18 TGTGCCAGCTCACCCCTCGAGATTATGAACACTGAAGCTTTCTTT CASSPLEIMNTEAFF
TRBD1 TRBJ1-2 few TRBV5-4 TGTGCCAGCAGCTTCTCTGGGACAGGGGGTCATGGCTACACCTTC CASSFSGTGGHGYTF
- TRBJ1-1 - TRBV9 TGTGCCAGCAGCGTATTCAGGGACATGAACACTGAAGCTTTCTTT CASSVFRDMNTEAFF
- TRBJ1-4 - TRBV5-1 TGCGCCAGCAGCCGAACCCCCGGGACAAATGAAAAACTGTTTTTT CASSRTPGTNEKLFF
- TRBJ1-1 - TRBV12-3/TRBV12-4 TGTGCCAGCAGTTTCCAGCGGAGCACTGAAGCTTTCTTT CASSFQRSTEAFF
TRBD1 TRBJ1-1 once TRBV19 TGTGCCAGTAGCCAACAGGGGTCGGTCACTGAAGCTTTCTTT CASSQQGSVTEAFF
TRBD1 TRBJ2-5 - TRBV7-9 TGTGCCAGCAGCGAAGGGACAGGGGGCGTAGAGACCCAGTACTTC CASSEGTGGVETQYF
- TRBJ2-1 - TRBV6-5 TGTGCCAGCAGTTCAACCGGGAATGAGCAGTTCTTC CASSSTGNEQFF
TRBD1 TRBJ1-4 - TRBV5-1 TGCGCCAGCAGCTTGGAGGGACAGGGGGTCTTCGAAAAACTGTTTTTT CASSLEGQGVFEKLFF
TRBD1 TRBJ2-7 - TRBV2 TGTGCCAGCAGCGATTCGGCGGACAGGGGCTACGAGCAGTACTTC CASSDSADRGYEQYF
- TRBJ1-1 once TRBV2 TGTGCCAGGGCAACCCGGGACACTGAAGCTTTCTTT CARATRDTEAFF
- TRBJ1-5 - TRBV6-2/TRBV6-3 TGTGCCAGCAGTTACTCCCCAGCGCGCAATCAGCCCCAGCATTTT CASSYSPARNQPQHF
- TRBJ1-1 - TRBV5-1 TGCGCCAGCAGCTTGGCCCCAGGCGTGAACACTGAAGCTTTCTTT CASSLAPGVNTEAFF
TRBD2 TRBJ2-3 - TRBV6-1 TGTGCCAGCAGTGAAGGTGAAACGGGGGGGACAGATACGCAGTATTTT CASSEGETGGTDTQYF
TRBD1 TRBJ1-2 few TRBV5-6 TGTGCCAGCAGCGACTCGGGACAGAGAAACTATGGCTACACCTTC CASSDSGQRNYGYTF
- TRBJ2-2 - TRBV19 TGTGCCAGTAGTATAAGTTCCGGGTTGGCCGGGGAGCTGTTTTTT CASSISSGLAGELFF
- TRBJ1-1 - TRBV19 TGTGCCAGTAGTATGGACAGGAACACTGAAGCTTTCTTT CASSMDRNTEAFF
TRBD1 TRBJ2-7 - TRBV18 TGTGCCAGCTCACCACTGACAGGGGGCTGGTACGAGCAGTACTTC CASSPLTGGWYEQYF
TRBD2 TRBJ2-2 once TRBV27 TGTGCCAGCAGTTTTCGGACTAGCGGGAAAGGGGAGCTGTTTTTT CASSFRTSGKGELFF
- TRBJ2-7 once TRBV15 TGTGCCACCAGCAGAGGCGTCAGGGGCTACGAGCAGTACTTC CATSRGVRGYEQYF
TRBD1 TRBJ1-5 few TRBV28 TGTGCCAGCAGTTTTCTTAGGCTCCGGGACAGGGGATATCAGCCCCAGCATTTT CASSFLRLRDRGYQPQHF
TRBD1 TRBJ1-4 - TRBV10-2 TGCGCCAGCAGTGAGTCCGGGGACAGGGGGTTAGCTAATGAAAAACTGTTTTTT CASSESGDRGLANEKLFF
TRBD1 TRBJ2-7 - TRBV7-3 TGTGCCAGCAGCTCTCAGGGGGCCCACGAGCAGTACTTC CASSSQGAHEQYF
- TRBJ1-1 - TRBV19 TGTGCCAGTAGGTTGGGGGACTGGATCATGAACACTGAAGCTTTCTTT CASRLGDWIMNTEAFF
TRBD1 TRBJ1-2 - TRBV15 TGTGCCACCAGCAGAGATTCAGGGGGCTATGGCTACACCTTC CATSRDSGGYGYTF
- TRBJ1-2 few TRBV3-1/TRBV3-2 TGTGCCAGCAGCCGGGAGGGTAACACCGGCTACACCTTC CASSREGNTGYTF
- TRBJ1-2 few TRBV7-9 TGTGCCAGCAGCTTAGGGGGCCGGTATGGCTACACCTTC CASSLGGRYGYTF
TRBD1 TRBJ1-2 - TRBV5-1 TGCGCCAGCAGCCGAGGACAGGGGGAAGGCTACACCTTC CASSRGQGEGYTF
- TRBJ1-2 - TRBV27 TGTGCCAGCAGTTCCACAGGGAGTCTTGGCTATGGCTACACCTTC CASSSTGSLGYGYTF